Below are 18 T cell receptor beta chains sequenced from a single sample in a study of shared clonotypes between healthy human individuals. The repertoire was sequenced with immunoSEQ multiplex PCR; TCRdb's copy has only in-frame clones and lacks some. The top ten hold approximately 12% of the sample, which has some 480,000 clones, approximately 79% seen once. Material for sequencing was PBMCs. The receptor source for this set is a woman aged 40 to 50 in good health. Some clones in this sample may be carry-over from other donors' samples.

The chain recombines TRBV2 with TRBJ2-7; 9 bases map to TRBD1. Losses at the gene ends were 5 bases for V and 5 bases for J; bases not matched to a gene: 7. This CDR3 contains 14 residues. The germline V gene encodes CDR1 SNHLY and CDR2 FYNNEI. This CDR3 is CASSSRDRAHEQYF. The CDR3 region has the DNA TGTGCCAGCAGTTCCCGGGACAGGGCCCACGAGCAGTACTTC.

The chain has TRBV7-9 and TRBJ1-2; a possible D gene is TRBD1 (5 bases). The length of the CDR3 is 14 residues. V shed 3 bases and J shed 2 bases, with 10 bases lying between them. From germline, CDR1 is SEHNR and CDR2 FQNEAQ (reference sequence). CDR3 region: CASSFSTANYGYTF. CDR3 coding DNA: TGTGCCAGCAGCTTTTCGACAGCGAACTATGGCTACACCTTC.

This clone has at least ten counts. This sample also contains other DNA sequences that code for the same CDR3. The rearrangement uses TRBV11-2 and TRBJ2-1; 9 bases match TRBD1. Trimming removed 5 bases from V and 6 bases from J; junction bases left unmatched: 8. The germline V gene has CDR1 SGHAT and CDR2 FQNNGV. The CDR3 contains 15 residues. The CDR3: CASSVTGGIRNEQFF. CDR3 DNA sequence: TGTGCCAGCAGCGTGACAGGGGGGATTCGCAATGAGCAGTTCTTC.

V and J are TRBV10-2 and TRBJ2-7; no clear D. Germline V lookup: CDR1 WSHSY, CDR2 SAAADI. The CDR3 covers 11 residues. V lost 3 bases and J lost 4, with 4 bases in between. The CDR3 reads CASSDRYEQYF. CDR3 coding DNA: TGCGCCAGCAGTGACCGTTACGAGCAGTACTTC.

V usage is TRBV19 and J usage is TRBJ2-3; TRBD2 is a possible D gene (6 bases). CDR3 length equals 14 residues. Deletions cut 1 base from V and 6 bases from J, with 11 bases between. Germline V gene lookup returns CDR1 LNHDA and CDR2 SQIVND (reference sequence). In DNA, the CDR3 is TGTGCCAGTAGTATAGCGGGAGATTTTGATACGCAGTATTTT. Translating it yields CASSIAGDFDTQYF.

This clone was seen only once. V usage is TRBV7-2 and J usage is TRBJ1-2; no reliable D call. V was pared by 0 bases and J by 10 bases, with 9 bases between. The CDR3 loop spans 12 amino acids. Germline V gene lookup returns CDR1 SGHTA and CDR2 FQGNSA. The CDR3 DNA follows: TGTGCCAGCAGCTTAGCAGGAGAACTCTACACCTTC. This codes for CASSLAGELYTF. Supplemented by reference TRBV7-2 and TRBJ1-2, the full variable domain reads GAGVSQSPSNKVTEKGKDVELRCDPISGHTALYWYRQSLGQGLEFLIYFQGNSAPDKSGLPSDRFSAERTGGSVSTLTIQRTQQEDSAVYLCASSLAGELYTFGSGTRLTVV.

The V call is TRBV6-5, the J call TRBJ2-3; D gene uncertain. CDR3 size: 14 residues. Per germline, CDR1 MNHEY and CDR2 SVGAGI. The ends were cut back, 6 bases at V and 1 base at J, with 11 bases in the middle. The CDR3 reads CASRPAPGTDTQYF. For the CDR3, the DNA is TGTGCCAGCAGGCCAGCTCCGGGCACAGATACGCAGTATTTT.

V gene TRBV4-3 combines with J gene TRBJ2-1, with D perhaps matching TRBD1 or TRBD2 (5 bases each). Trimming removed 0 bases at V and 8 bases at J, with 11 bases between. Germline CDR1 LGHNA, CDR2 YSLEER. CDR3 length equals 14 residues. The CDR3 sequence is CASSQDLGVHEQFF. DNA for the CDR3: TGCGCCAGCAGCCAAGACCTGGGGGTACATGAGCAGTTCTTC.

The chain employs TRBV5-5 and TRBJ2-7; D might be TRBD1 or TRBD2, each matching 5 bases. Germline V gene sequence: CDR1 SGHKS, CDR2 YYEKEE (reference sequence). V lost 4 bases to trimming and J lost 6 bases, with 20 bases between them. The CDR3 has 15 residues. The CDR3 DNA follows: TGTGCCAGCAGCCAACCGGGGCGAAGGATCGGCGAGCAGTACTTC. Its translation is CASSQPGRRIGEQYF.

V usage is TRBV7-9 and J usage is TRBJ2-7; 11 nucleotides match TRBD2. Germline values: CDR1 SEHNR, CDR2 FQNEAQ (reference sequence). The CDR3 sequence is 15 residues long. The V segment lost 5 bases and the J segment 5 bases; nucleotides outside the gene matches: 8. This chain's CDR3 is CASSHTGTSGDEQYF. As DNA, the CDR3 is TGTGCCAGCAGCCACACCGGGACTAGCGGAGACGAGCAGTACTTC.

V gene TRBV30 combines with J gene TRBJ2-2; D not resolved. Germline assignment: CDR1 GTSNPN and CDR2 SVGIG (reference sequence). The CDR3 extends over 14 amino acids. Trimming removed 0 bases at V and 3 bases at J, with 8 bases between. The CDR3 DNA follows: TGTGCCTGGAGTGTACTTCGAGACACCGGGGAGCTGTTTTTT. Translating gives CAWSVLRDTGELFF.

This rearrangement joins TRBV6-1 to TRBJ1-2; 8 bases agree with TRBD1. The J segment lost 4 bases and the V segment lost 6 bases, leaving 4 bases of the junction unmatched. Looked up from germline, CDR1 is MNHNS and CDR2 is SASEGT. The length of the CDR3 is 13 residues. The CDR3 reads CASRDRDFYGYTF. In DNA, the CDR3 is TGTGCCAGCAGGGACAGGGACTTCTATGGCTACACCTTC.

The J gene is TRBJ1-2, the V gene TRBV14, with 9 bases lining up with TRBD1. There are 15 residues in the CDR3. CDR1 is SGHDN, CDR2 FVKESK, per germline. V lost 1 base to trimming and J lost 6 bases; unmatched junction nucleotides: 6. The DNA for the CDR3 is TGTGCCAGCAGCCAAGGACAGGGGGAGGTGGATGGCTACACCTTC. It is translated as CASSQGQGEVDGYTF.

With respect to this clone: An end of the junction does not agree with germline; a read error may underlie this. The V gene is TRBV19, the J gene TRBJ1-1; the D is unclear. CDR1 and CDR2 (germline): LNHDA, SQIVND (reference sequence). This CDR3 contains 11 residues. The CDR3 protein is CASSRNAEAFF. DNA for the CDR3: TGTGCCAGTAGCAGGAACGCTGAAGCTTTCTTT. The entire variable domain, with the rest obtained from reference TRBV19 and TRBJ1-1, is as follows: DGGITQSPKYLFRKEGQNVTLSCEQNLNHDAMYWYRQDPGQGLRLIYYSQIVNDFQKGDIAEGYSVSREKKESFPLTVTSAQKNPTAFYLCASSRNAEAFFGQGTRLTVV.

The chain links TRBV18 to TRBJ1-4, with a weak D call TRBD1 (6 bases). CDR1 and CDR2 (germline): KGHSH, LQKENI. Between the trimmed V and J ends, which lost 3 bases and 5 bases, there was a span of 16 bases. This CDR3 is built from 16 residues. The CDR3 nucleotides read TGTGCCAGCTCACCTGGTCTACAGGGAGGGAATGAAAAACTGTTTTTT. Protein product: CASSPGLQGGNEKLFF.

The chain recombines TRBV7-2 with TRBJ2-7; D is undetermined. This CDR3 spans 14 amino acids. V gave up 5 bases and J gave up 0 bases, with 11 bases separating them. Germline CDR1 and CDR2: SGHTA and FQGNSA. CDR3 amino acids: CASSGSVSSYEQYF. CDR3 coding DNA: TGTGCCAGCAGCGGAAGCGTCAGCTCCTACGAGCAGTACTTC.

This clone was detected a few times. The chain is built from TRBV19 and TRBJ1-4; D not resolved. The ends were cut back, 3 bases at V and 6 bases at J, with 8 bases in the middle. Per germline, CDR1 LNHDA and CDR2 SQIVND (reference sequence). The CDR3 is 13 amino acids. Here the CDR3 DNA reads TGTGCCAGTAGTATGGGAGTCGATGAAAAACTGTTTTTT. Residues: CASSMGVDEKLFF. Full variable domain (remainder filled in from reference TRBV19 and TRBJ1-4): DGGITQSPKYLFRKEGQNVTLSCEQNLNHDAMYWYRQDPGQGLRLIYYSQIVNDFQKGDIAEGYSVSREKKESFPLTVTSAQKNPTAFYLCASSMGVDEKLFFGSGTQLSVL.

The chain couples TRBV30 to TRBJ1-1; D is unresolved. In germline, CDR1 is GTSNPN, CDR2 SVGIG (reference sequence). The CDR3 totals 12 residues. V was pared by 3 bases and J by 5 bases, with 10 bases between. The CDR3 DNA sequence: TGTGCCTGGAGCCGATGGGGTACTGAAGCTTTCTTT. As protein: CAWSRWGTEAFF.